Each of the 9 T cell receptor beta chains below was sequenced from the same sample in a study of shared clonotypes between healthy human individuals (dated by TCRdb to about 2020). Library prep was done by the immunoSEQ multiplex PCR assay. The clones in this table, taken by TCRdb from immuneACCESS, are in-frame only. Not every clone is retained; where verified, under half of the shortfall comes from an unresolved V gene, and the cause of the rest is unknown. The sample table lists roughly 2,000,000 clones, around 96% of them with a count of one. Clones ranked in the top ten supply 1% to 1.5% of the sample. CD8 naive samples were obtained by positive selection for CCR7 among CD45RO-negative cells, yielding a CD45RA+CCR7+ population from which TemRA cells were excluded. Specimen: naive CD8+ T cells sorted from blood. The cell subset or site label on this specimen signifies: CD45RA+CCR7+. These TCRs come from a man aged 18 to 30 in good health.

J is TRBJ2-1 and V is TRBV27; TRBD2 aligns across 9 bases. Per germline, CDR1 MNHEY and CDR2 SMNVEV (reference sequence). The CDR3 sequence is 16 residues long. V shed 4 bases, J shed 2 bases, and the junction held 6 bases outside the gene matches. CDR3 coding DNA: TGTGCCAGCAGTTATTCTAGCGGGGAGGCCTACAATGAGCAGTTCTTC. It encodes CASSYSSGEAYNEQFF.

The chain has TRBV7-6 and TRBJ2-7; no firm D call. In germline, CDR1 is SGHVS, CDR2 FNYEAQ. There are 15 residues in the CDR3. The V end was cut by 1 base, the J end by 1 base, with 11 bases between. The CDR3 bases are TGTGCCAGCAGCTTAGAACCGGTTCATTCCTACGAGCAGTACTTC. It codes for CASSLEPVHSYEQYF.

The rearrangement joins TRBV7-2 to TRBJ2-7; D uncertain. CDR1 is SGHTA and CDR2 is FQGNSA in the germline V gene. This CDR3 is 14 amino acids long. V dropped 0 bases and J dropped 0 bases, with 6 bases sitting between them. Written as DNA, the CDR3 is TGTGCCAGCAGCTTAGCGGTCGGCTCCTACGAGCAGTACTTC. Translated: CASSLAVGSYEQYF.

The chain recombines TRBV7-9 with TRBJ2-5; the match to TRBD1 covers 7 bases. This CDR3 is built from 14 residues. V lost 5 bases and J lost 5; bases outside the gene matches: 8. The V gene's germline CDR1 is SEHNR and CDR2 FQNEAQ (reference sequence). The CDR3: CASSHRTGRETQYF. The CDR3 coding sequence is TGTGCCAGCAGCCACAGGACAGGTCGGGAGACCCAGTACTTC. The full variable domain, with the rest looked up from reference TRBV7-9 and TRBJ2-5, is DTGVSQNPRHKITKRGQNVTFRCDPISEHNRLYWYRQTLGQGPEFLTYFQNEAQLEKSRLLSDRFSAERPKGSFSTLEIQRTEQGDSAMYLCASSHRTGRETQYFGPGTRLLVL.

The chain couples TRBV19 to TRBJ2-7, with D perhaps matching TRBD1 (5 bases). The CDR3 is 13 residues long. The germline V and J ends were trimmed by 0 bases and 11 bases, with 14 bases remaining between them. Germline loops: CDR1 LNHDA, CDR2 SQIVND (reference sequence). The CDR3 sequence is CASSIDHGREEYF. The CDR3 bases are TGTGCCAGTAGTATAGATCACGGCAGGGAAGAGTACTTC.

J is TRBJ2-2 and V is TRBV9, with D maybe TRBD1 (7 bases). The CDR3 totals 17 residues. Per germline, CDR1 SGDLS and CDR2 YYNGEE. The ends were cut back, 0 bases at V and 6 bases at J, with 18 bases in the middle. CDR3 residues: CASSVDGGGGAAGELFF. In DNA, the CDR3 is TGTGCCAGCAGCGTAGACGGAGGAGGGGGCGCAGCCGGGGAGCTGTTTTTT.

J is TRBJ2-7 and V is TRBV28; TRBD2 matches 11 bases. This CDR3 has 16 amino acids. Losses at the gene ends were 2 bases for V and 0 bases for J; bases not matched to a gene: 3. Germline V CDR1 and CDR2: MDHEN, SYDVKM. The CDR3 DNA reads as TGTGCCAGCAGTTTAGGACTAGCGGGCCTCTCCTACGAGCAGTACTTC. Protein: CASSLGLAGLSYEQYF.

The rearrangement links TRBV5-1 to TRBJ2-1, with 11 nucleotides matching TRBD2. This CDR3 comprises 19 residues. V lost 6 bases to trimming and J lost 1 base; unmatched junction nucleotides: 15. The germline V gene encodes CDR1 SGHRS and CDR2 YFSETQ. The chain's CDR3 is CASKSTRLAGGKSYNEQFF. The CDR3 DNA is TGCGCCAGCAAAAGTACAAGGCTAGCGGGAGGAAAATCCTACAATGAGCAGTTCTTC.

The DNA for the CDR3 is TGCGCCAGCAGCCAAGTTCCGGATCAAGAGACCCAGTACTTC. It translates to CASSQVPDQETQYF. The chain recombines TRBV4-1 with TRBJ2-5; D is unresolved. Trimming pared 1 base from V and 2 bases from J, leaving 8 bases between. Germline lookup yields CDR1 MGHRA and CDR2 YSYEKL. There are 14 residues in the CDR3.